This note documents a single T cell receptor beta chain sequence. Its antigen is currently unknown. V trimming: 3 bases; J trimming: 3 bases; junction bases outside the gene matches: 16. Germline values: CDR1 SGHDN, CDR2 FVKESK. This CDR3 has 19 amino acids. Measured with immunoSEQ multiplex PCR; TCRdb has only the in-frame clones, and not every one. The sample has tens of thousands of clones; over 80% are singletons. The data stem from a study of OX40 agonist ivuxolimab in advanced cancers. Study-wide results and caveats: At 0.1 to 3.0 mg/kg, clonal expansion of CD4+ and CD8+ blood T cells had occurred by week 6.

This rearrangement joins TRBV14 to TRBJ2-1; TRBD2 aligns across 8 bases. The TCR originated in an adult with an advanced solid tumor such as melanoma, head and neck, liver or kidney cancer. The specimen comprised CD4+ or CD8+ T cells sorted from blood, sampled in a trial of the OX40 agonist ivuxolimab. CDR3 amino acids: CASSHKAGAFFSDYNEQFF. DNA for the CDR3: TGTGCCAGCAGCCACAAAGCGGGAGCTTTTTTTTCAGACTACAATGAGCAGTTCTTC. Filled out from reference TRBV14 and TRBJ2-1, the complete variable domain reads EAGVTQFPSHSVIEKGQTVTLRCDPISGHDNLYWYRRVMGKEIKFLLHFVKESKQDESGMPNNRFLAERTGGTYSTLKVQPAELEDSGVYFCASSHKAGAFFSDYNEQFFGPGTRLTVL.